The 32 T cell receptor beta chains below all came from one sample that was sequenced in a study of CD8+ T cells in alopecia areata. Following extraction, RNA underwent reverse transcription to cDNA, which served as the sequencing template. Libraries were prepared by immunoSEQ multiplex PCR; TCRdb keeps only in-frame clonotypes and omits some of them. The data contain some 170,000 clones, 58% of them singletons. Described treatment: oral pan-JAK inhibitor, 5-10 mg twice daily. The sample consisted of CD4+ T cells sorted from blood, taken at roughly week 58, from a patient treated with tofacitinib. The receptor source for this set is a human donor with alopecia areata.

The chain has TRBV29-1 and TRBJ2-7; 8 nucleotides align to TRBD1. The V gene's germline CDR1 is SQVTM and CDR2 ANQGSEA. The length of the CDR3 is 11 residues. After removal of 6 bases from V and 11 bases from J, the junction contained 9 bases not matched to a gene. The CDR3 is CSVAQGVGEYF. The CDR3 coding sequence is TGCAGCGTCGCACAGGGGGTTGGAGAGTACTTC.

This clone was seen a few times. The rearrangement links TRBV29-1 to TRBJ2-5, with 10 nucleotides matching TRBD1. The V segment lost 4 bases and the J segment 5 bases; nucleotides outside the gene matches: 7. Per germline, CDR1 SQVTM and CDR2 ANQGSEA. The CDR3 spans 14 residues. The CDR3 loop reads CSVAGTGVGETQYF. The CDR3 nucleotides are TGCAGCGTTGCCGGGACAGGGGTCGGGGAGACCCAGTACTTC. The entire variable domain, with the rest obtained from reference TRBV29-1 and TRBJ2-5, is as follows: SAVISQKPSRDICQRGTSLTIQCQVDSQVTMMFWYRQQPGQSLTLIATANQGSEATYESGFVIDKFPISRPNLTFSTLTVSNMSPEDSSIYLCSVAGTGVGETQYFGPGTRLLVL.

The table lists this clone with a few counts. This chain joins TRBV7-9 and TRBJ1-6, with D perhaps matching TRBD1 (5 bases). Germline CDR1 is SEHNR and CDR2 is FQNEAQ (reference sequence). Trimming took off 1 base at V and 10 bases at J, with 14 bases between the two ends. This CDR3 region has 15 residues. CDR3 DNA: TGTGCCAGCAGCTTAGGTCCCGGGGGAAGCTCACCCCTCCACTTT. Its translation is CASSLGPGGSSPLHF.

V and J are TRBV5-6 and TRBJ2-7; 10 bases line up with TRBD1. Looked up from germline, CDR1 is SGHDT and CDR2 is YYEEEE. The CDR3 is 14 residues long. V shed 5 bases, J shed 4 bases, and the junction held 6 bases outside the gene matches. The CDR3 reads CASSPRDRGYEQYF. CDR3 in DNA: TGTGCCAGCAGTCCCCGGGACAGGGGATACGAGCAGTACTTC.

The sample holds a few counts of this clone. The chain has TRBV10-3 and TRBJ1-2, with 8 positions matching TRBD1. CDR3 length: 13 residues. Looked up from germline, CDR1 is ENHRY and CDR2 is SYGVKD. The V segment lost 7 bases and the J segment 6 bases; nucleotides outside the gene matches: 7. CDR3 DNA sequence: TGTGCCATCACAGCAGGGGGCCCTCATGGCTACACCTTC. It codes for CAITAGGPHGYTF.

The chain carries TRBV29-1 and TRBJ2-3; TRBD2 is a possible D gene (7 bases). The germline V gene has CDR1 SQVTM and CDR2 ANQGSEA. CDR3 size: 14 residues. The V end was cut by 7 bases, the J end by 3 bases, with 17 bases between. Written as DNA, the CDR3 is TGCAGCGCCTACCTCGGGGGGCGGACAGATACGCAGTATTTT. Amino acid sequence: CSAYLGGRTDTQYF.

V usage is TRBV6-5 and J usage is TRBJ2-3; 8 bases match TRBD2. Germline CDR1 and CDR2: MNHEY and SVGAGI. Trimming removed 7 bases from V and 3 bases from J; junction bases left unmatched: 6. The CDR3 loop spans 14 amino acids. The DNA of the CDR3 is TGTGCCAGCATATCCCGGGAGGGAACAGATACGCAGTATTTT. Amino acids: CASISREGTDTQYF.

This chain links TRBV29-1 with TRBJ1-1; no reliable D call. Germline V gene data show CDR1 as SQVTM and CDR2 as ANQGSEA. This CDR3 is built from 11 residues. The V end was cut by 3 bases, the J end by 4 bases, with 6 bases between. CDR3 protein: CSVEEGTEAFF. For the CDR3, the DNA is TGCAGCGTTGAGGAGGGCACTGAAGCTTTCTTT.

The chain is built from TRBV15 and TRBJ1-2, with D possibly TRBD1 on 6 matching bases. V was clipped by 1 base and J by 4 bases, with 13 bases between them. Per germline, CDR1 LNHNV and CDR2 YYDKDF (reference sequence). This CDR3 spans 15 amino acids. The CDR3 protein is CATSRGEPTGYGYTF. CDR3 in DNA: TGTGCCACCAGCAGAGGTGAACCGACAGGCTATGGCTACACCTTC.

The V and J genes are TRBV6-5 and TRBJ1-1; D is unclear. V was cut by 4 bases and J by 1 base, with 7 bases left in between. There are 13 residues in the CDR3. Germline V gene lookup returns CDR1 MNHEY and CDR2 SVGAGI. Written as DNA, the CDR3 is TGTGCCAGCAGTTTGGACGCGAACACTGAAGCTTTCTTT. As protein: CASSLDANTEAFF.

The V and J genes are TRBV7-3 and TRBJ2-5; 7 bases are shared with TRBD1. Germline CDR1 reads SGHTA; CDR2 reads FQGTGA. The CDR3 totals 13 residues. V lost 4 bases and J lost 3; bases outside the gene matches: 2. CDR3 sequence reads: CASSWGTEETQYF. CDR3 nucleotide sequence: TGTGCCAGCAGCTGGGGGACAGAAGAGACCCAGTACTTC. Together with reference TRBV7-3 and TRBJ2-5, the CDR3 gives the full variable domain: GAGVSQTPSNKVTEKGKYVELRCDPISGHTALYWYRQSLGQGPEFLIYFQGTGAADDSGLPNDRFFAVRPEGSVSTLKIQRTERGDSAVYLCASSWGTEETQYFGPGTRLLVL.

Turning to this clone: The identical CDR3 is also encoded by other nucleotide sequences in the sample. The DNA for the CDR3 is TGTGCCACCAGCAGAGAGGGGGATGAGCAGTTCTTC. This codes for CATSREGDEQFF. The V gene is TRBV15, the J gene TRBJ2-1, with D perhaps being TRBD1 or TRBD2 (5 bases each). CDR1 and CDR2 (germline): LNHNV, YYDKDF (reference sequence). V was clipped by 0 bases and J by 8 bases, with 5 bases between them. The CDR3 contains 12 residues.

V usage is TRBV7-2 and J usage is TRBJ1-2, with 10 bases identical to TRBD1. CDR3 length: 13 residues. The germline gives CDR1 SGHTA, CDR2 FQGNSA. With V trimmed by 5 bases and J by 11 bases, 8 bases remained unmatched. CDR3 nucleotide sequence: TGTGCCAGCAGCCCAACCGACAGGGGGCGATACACCTTC. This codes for CASSPTDRGRYTF.

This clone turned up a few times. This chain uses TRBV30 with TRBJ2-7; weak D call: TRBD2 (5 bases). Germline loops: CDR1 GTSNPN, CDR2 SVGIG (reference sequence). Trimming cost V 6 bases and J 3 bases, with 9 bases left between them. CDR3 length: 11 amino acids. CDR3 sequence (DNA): TGTGCCTGCGGGGTGGTCTACGAGCAGTACTTC. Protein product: CACGVVYEQYF. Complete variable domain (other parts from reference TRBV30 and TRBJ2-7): SQTIHQWPATLVQPVGSPLSLECTVEGTSNPNLYWYRQAAGRGLQLLFYSVGIGQISSEVPQNLSASRPQDRQFILSSKKLLLSDSGFYLCACGVVYEQYFGPGTRLTVT.

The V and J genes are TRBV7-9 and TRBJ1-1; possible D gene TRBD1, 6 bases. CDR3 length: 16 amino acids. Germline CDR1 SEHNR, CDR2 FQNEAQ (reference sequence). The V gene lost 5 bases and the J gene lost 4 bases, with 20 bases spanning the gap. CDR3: CASSRYPQGSGTEAFF. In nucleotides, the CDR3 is TGTGCCAGCAGCCGATATCCGCAGGGGTCCGGCACTGAAGCTTTCTTT.

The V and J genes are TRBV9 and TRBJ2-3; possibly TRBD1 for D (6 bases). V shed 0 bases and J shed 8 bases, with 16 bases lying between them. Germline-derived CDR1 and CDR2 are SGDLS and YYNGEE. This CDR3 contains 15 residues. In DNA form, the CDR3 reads TGTGCCAGCAGCGTAGACCAACAGGGTGCGGGTACGCAGTATTTT. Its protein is CASSVDQQGAGTQYF.

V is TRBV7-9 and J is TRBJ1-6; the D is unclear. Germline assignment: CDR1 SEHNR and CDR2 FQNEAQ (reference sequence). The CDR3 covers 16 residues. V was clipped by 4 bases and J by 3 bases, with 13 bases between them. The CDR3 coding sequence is TGTGCCAGCAGCTCAAAACAACAGTTCTATAATTCACCCCTCCACTTT. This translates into CASSSKQQFYNSPLHF. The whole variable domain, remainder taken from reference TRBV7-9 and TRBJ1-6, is DTGVSQNPRHKITKRGQNVTFRCDPISEHNRLYWYRQTLGQGPEFLTYFQNEAQLEKSRLLSDRFSAERPKGSFSTLEIQRTEQGDSAMYLCASSSKQQFYNSPLHFGNGTRLTVT.

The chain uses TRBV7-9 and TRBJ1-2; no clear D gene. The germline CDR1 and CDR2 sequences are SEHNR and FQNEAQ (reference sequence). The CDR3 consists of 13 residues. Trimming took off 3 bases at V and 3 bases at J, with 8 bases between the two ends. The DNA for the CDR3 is TGTGCCAGCAGCTTGGGAGTTGACTATGGCTACACCTTC. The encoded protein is CASSLGVDYGYTF. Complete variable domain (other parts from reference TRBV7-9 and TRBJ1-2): DTGVSQNPRHKITKRGQNVTFRCDPISEHNRLYWYRQTLGQGPEFLTYFQNEAQLEKSRLLSDRFSAERPKGSFSTLEIQRTEQGDSAMYLCASSLGVDYGYTFGSGTRLTVV.

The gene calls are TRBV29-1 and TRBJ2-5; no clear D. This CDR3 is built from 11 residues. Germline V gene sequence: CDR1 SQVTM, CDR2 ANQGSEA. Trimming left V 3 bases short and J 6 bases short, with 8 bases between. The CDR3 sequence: CSVDSGQTQYF. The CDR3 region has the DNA TGCAGCGTTGACAGTGGGCAGACCCAGTACTTC.

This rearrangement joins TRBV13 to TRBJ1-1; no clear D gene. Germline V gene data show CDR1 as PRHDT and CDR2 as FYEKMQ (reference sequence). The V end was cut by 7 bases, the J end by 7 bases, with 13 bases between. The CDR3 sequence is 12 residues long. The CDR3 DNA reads TGTGCCAGCAACACCGGGGTTGGTGAAGCTTTCTTT. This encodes CASNTGVGEAFF.

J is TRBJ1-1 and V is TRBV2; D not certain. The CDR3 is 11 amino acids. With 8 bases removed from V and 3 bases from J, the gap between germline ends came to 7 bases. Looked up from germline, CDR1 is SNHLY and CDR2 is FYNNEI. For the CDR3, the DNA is TGTGCCAGCCACCCTTACACTGAAGCTTTCTTT. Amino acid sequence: CASHPYTEAFF. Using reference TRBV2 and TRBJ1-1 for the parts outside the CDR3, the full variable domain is EPEVTQTPSHQVTQMGQEVILRCVPISNHLYFYWYRQILGQKVEFLVSFYNNEISEKSEIFDDQFSVERPDGSNFTLKIRSTKLEDSAMYFCASHPYTEAFFGQGTRLTVV.

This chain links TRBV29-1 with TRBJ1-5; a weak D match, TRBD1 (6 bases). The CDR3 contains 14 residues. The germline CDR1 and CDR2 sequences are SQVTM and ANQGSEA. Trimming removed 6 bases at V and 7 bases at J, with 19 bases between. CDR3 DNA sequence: TGCAGCGTCCTATCGACCAGGGGAGGGCAGCCCCAGCATTTT. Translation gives CSVLSTRGGQPQHF.

The CDR3 protein is CASSQDRGVQVDYEQYF. The CDR3 nucleotides read TGCGCCAGCAGCCAAGATCGAGGGGTTCAGGTAGACTACGAGCAGTACTTC. J is TRBJ2-7 and V is TRBV4-1; D may correspond to TRBD1 or TRBD2 (5 bases each). Trimming removed 0 bases at V and 3 bases at J, with 18 bases between. The length of the CDR3 is 17 residues. CDR1 MGHRA and CDR2 YSYEKL come from the germline V gene.

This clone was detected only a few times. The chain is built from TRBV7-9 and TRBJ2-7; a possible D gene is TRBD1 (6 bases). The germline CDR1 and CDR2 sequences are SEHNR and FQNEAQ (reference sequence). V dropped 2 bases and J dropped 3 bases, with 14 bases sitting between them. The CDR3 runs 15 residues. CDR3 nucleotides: TGTGCCAGCAGCTTAACACAGGGCCTCTTCTACGAGCAGTACTTC. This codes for CASSLTQGLFYEQYF.

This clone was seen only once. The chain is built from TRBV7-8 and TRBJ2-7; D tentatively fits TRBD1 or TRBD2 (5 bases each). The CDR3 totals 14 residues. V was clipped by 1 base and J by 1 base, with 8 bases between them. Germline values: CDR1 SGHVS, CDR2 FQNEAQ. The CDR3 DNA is TGTGCCAGCAGCTTAGGGGACGTATCCTACGAGCAGTACTTC. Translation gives CASSLGDVSYEQYF.

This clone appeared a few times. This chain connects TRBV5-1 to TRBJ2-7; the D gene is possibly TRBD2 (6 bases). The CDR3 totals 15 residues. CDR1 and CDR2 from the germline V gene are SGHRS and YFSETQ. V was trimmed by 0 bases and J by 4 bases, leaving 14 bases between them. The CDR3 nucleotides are TGCGCCAGCAGCTTGGCCATGGTAGGGAGGTACGAGCAGTACTTC. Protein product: CASSLAMVGRYEQYF.

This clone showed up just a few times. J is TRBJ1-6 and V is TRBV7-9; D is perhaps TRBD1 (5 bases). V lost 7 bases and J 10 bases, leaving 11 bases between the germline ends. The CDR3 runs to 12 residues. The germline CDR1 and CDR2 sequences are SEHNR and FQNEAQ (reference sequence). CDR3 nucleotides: TGTGCCAGCAAGAAGGACATCTCACCCCTCCACTTT. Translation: CASKKDISPLHF.

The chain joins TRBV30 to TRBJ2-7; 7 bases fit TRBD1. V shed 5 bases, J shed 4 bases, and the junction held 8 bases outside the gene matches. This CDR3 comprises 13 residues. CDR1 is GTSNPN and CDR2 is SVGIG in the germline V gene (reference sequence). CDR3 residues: CAWGRGFGYEQYF. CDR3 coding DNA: TGTGCCTGGGGCAGGGGGTTCGGGTACGAGCAGTACTTC.

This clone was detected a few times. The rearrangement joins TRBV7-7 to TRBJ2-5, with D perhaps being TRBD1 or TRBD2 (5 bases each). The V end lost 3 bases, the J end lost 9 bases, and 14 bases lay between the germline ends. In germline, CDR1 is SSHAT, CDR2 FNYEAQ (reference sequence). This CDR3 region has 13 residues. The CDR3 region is CASSFQGEGSQYF. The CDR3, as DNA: TGTGCCAGCAGCTTCCAGGGCGAGGGGTCCCAGTACTTC.

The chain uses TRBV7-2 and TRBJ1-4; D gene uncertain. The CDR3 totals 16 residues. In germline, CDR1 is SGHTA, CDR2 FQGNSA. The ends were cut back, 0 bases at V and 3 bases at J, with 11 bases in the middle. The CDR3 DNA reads TGTGCCAGCAGCTTAGCGTATGCAGAGTCTAATGAAAAACTGTTTTTT. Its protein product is CASSLAYAESNEKLFF.

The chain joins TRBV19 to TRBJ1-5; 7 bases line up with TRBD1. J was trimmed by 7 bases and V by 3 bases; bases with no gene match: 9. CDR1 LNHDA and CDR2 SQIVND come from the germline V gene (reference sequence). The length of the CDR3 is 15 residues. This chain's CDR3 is CASSIAAGGVQPQHF. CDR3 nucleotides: TGTGCCAGTAGTATCGCGGCAGGGGGAGTGCAGCCCCAGCATTTT.

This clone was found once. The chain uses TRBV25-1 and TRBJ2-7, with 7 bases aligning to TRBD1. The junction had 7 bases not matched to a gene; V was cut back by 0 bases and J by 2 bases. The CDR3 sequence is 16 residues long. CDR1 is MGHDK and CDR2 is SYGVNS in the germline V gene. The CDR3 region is CASSEYLRQGAYEQYF. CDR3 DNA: TGTGCCAGCAGTGAATATCTTCGTCAGGGGGCCTACGAGCAGTACTTC.